The 22 T cell receptor beta chains listed next were all sequenced from one sample in a study of beta chain features in type 1 diabetes. Study-level results: A moderate, significant TCRB CDR3 shortening appeared in type 1 diabetes across four CD4+ subsets.

These receptors' antigens are unknown. Every bit of the isolated RNA underwent reverse transcription, so sequencing read expressed TCRB transcripts. The table came from immunoSEQ multiplex PCR; TCRdb's copy has only in-frame clones and leaves some out. The sample has more than 250,000 clones, approximately 15% seen once; the top ten hold 0.015%. Sequencing was done on a sample of naive CD4+ T cells from blood. All receptors derive from a man aged 18 to 30 with type 1 diabetes.

The chain joins TRBV7-2 to TRBJ1-3, with a tentative D call TRBD1 (6 bases). Trimming left V 5 bases short and J 2 bases short, with 13 bases between. This CDR3 spans 15 amino acids. Per germline, CDR1 SGHTA and CDR2 FQGNSA. CDR3: CASSSRGAAGNTIYF. The DNA of the CDR3 is TGTGCCAGCAGCAGCAGGGGAGCTGCTGGAAACACCATATATTTT.

In the case of this clone: One end of the junction fails to match germline, which may point to a read error. J is TRBJ2-5 and V is TRBV29-1, with a possible D match to TRBD1 (6 bases). The germline V gene has CDR1 SQVTM and CDR2 ANQGSEA. The CDR3 loop spans 13 amino acids. Here the CDR3 reads CGVARQAKETQYF. In nucleotides, the CDR3 is TGCGGCGTTGCTAGACAGGCAAAAGAGACCCAGTACTTC.

This clone was seen a handful of times. The gene calls are TRBV5-4 and TRBJ2-3, with D possibly TRBD1 on 5 matching bases. CDR3 size: 17 residues. The germline V gene encodes CDR1 SGHNT and CDR2 YYREEE (reference sequence). The ends were cut back, 0 bases at V and 0 bases at J, with 14 bases in the middle. The CDR3 DNA reads as TGTGCCAGCAGCTTGGGTGGTATGGCAGGGAGCACAGATACGCAGTATTTT. Amino acids: CASSLGGMAGSTDTQYF.

This clone was picked up a small number of times. At the DNA level, this CDR3 is encoded by other sequences in the same sample as well. The rearrangement joins TRBV27 to TRBJ1-2; D might be TRBD1 (5 bases). With 4 bases removed from V and 2 bases from J, the gap between germline ends came to 8 bases. Germline V gene data show CDR1 as MNHEY and CDR2 as SMNVEV (reference sequence). This CDR3 spans 13 amino acids. CDR3 in DNA: TGTGCCAGCAGTTCTCGACAGAACTATGGCTACACCTTC. It codes for CASSSRQNYGYTF.

The chain employs TRBV28 and TRBJ2-7; 7 positions agree with TRBD2. Germline-derived CDR1 and CDR2 are MDHEN and SYDVKM. This CDR3 has 16 amino acids. V was pared by 6 bases and J by 1 base, with 12 bases of the junction left unmatched. The CDR3 here is CASSRIPGRESYEQYF. The CDR3 DNA is TGTGCCAGCAGCCGGATCCCAGGGAGGGAATCCTACGAGCAGTACTTC.

This clone turned up a few times. This chain connects TRBV4-1 to TRBJ2-3; D is undetermined. Germline CDR1 is MGHRA and CDR2 is YSYEKL. Trimming cost V 1 base and J 6 bases, with 8 bases left between them. The CDR3 length is 13 residues. The CDR3 is CASSQARLDTQYF. The CDR3 DNA sequence: TGCGCCAGCAGCCAAGCCCGACTCGATACGCAGTATTTT.

The genes are TRBV27 and TRBJ2-7; 10 bases are shared with TRBD1. The CDR3 runs to 17 residues. Looked up from germline, CDR1 is MNHEY and CDR2 is SMNVEV (reference sequence). V shed 4 bases and J 12 bases; nucleotides not matched to a gene: 21. The CDR3 region is CASSSNQRGTGVLRLYF. CDR3 in DNA: TGTGCCAGCAGTTCAAACCAGCGGGGGACAGGGGTCCTACGACTGTACTTC.

V usage is TRBV6-5 and J usage is TRBJ2-5; 9 positions agree with TRBD1. V trimming: 4 bases; J trimming: 4 bases; junction bases outside the gene matches: 10. The CDR3 has 16 amino acids. Germline V gives CDR1 MNHEY, CDR2 SVGAGI. CDR3 DNA sequence: TGTGCCAGCAGTTTCACCTCAACAGGGGGCAGAGAGACCCAGTACTTC. Translated: CASSFTSTGGRETQYF.

This clone was counted between two and nine times. The J gene is TRBJ2-5, the V gene TRBV2; 9 positions match TRBD1. The CDR3 has 14 residues. Losses at the gene ends were 2 bases for V and 7 bases for J; bases not matched to a gene: 5. CDR1 is SNHLY and CDR2 is FYNNEI in the germline V gene. CDR3 protein: CASSELGQGATQYF. The CDR3 nucleotides read TGTGCCAGCAGTGAATTGGGACAGGGTGCGACCCAGTACTTC.

This clone was seen only a few times. The rearrangement joins TRBV7-8 to TRBJ1-2; the D is unclear. The CDR3 runs 13 residues. Trimming removed 6 bases at V and 7 bases at J, with 15 bases between. The germline CDR1 and CDR2 sequences are SGHVS and FQNEAQ. This CDR3 is CASSPNYGGGYTF. In nucleotides, the CDR3 is TGTGCCAGCAGTCCGAATTATGGCGGTGGCTACACCTTC.

This clone was counted only a few times. At one of its ends the junction is not consistent with the germline gene, which may arise from a read error. The V gene is TRBV7-2, the J gene TRBJ2-7, with TRBD2 matching 7 bases. Germline values: CDR1 SGHTA, CDR2 FQGNSA. CDR3 size: 16 residues. DNA of the CDR3: TGTGCCAGCAGCCTAGCGTTTTGGGCGGGAGCCTACGAGCAGTACTTC. It translates to CASSLAFWAGAYEQYF.

The CDR3 DNA sequence: TGCGCCAGCACCTGGGCGGGGGGCCGATCCTACGAGCAGTACTTC. As protein: CASTWAGGRSYEQYF. This chain connects TRBV5-1 to TRBJ2-7; 8 bases map to TRBD2. In germline, CDR1 is SGHRS, CDR2 YFSETQ. The junction had 9 bases not matched to a gene; V was cut back by 6 bases and J by 1 base. This CDR3 contains 15 residues.

This clone was counted a few times. The chain links TRBV28 to TRBJ1-5, with TRBD1 matching 7 bases. This CDR3 spans 13 amino acids. The V gene's germline CDR1 is MDHEN and CDR2 SYDVKM. The trim removed 6 bases at V and 6 bases at J, leaving 5 bases unmatched. The CDR3 region is CASRETGPQPQHF. The CDR3 DNA is TGTGCCAGCAGGGAGACAGGGCCTCAGCCCCAGCATTTT.

The sample holds a few counts of this clone. The chain combines TRBV25-1 with TRBJ1-5, with a weak D call TRBD1 (5 bases). With 1 base removed from V and 0 bases from J, the gap between germline ends came to 16 bases. The CDR3 extends over 18 amino acids. Germline lookup yields CDR1 MGHDK and CDR2 SYGVNS. In DNA form, the CDR3 reads TGTGCCAGCAGTGAATGTAGGGTAGACAGCTATAGCAATCAGCCCCAGCATTTT. This codes for CASSECRVDSYSNQPQHF.

This clone was detected only a few times. The DNA of the CDR3 is TGTGCCAGCAGTAAGACCCCGGGACAGGGAGGCCAGTACTTC. This translates into CASSKTPGQGGQYF. The chain combines TRBV6-6 with TRBJ2-7, with 9 nucleotides matching TRBD1. The germline V gene encodes CDR1 MNHNY and CDR2 SVGAGI (reference sequence). The V gene end was trimmed by 5 bases and the J gene end by 10 bases; junction bases not matched to a gene: 12. The CDR3 loop spans 14 amino acids.

The chain employs TRBV6-1 and TRBJ2-4; D possibly corresponds to TRBD2 (6 bases). V shed 4 bases and J shed 0 bases, with 7 bases lying between them. The CDR3 contains 14 residues. The germline V gene encodes CDR1 MNHNS and CDR2 SASEGT. The CDR3 DNA reads as TGTGCCAGCAGTGGGGGACTAGCCAAAAACATTCAGTACTTC. This encodes CASSGGLAKNIQYF.

In its sample, this clone was seen a few times. J is TRBJ2-1 and V is TRBV7-2; D possibly corresponds to TRBD2 (5 bases). Trimming pared 6 bases from V and 8 bases from J, leaving 14 bases between. CDR3 size: 13 residues. The germline V gene encodes CDR1 SGHTA and CDR2 FQGNSA. DNA for the CDR3: TGTGCCAGCAGAACGGACTGGCGAGATGAGCAGTTCTTC. It specifies CASRTDWRDEQFF.

This chain uses TRBV7-2 with TRBJ2-3; TRBD2 matches 8 bases. The V and J ends lost 5 bases and 1 base, in that order; junction bases with no gene match: 8. The CDR3 contains 16 residues. Germline V lookup: CDR1 SGHTA, CDR2 FQGNSA. The chain's CDR3 is CASSAYGRGGTDTQYF. In nucleotides, the CDR3 is TGTGCCAGCAGCGCCTACGGGAGGGGGGGCACAGATACGCAGTATTTT.

This clone turned up a few times. The chain uses TRBV7-2 and TRBJ2-5; TRBD2 matches at 8 bases. With 5 bases clipped from V and 2 bases from J, the junction kept 10 bases outside the gene matches. The CDR3 spans 16 residues. CDR1 is SGHTA and CDR2 is FQGNSA in the germline V gene. Written as DNA, the CDR3 is TGTGCCAGCAGCCCCCAGCTCTTAGCGGGACAAGAGACCCAGTACTTC. Translated: CASSPQLLAGQETQYF.

This chain joins TRBV18 and TRBJ2-3; 9 bases are a match to TRBD1. Germline values: CDR1 KGHSH, CDR2 LQKENI. The CDR3 is made up of 19 amino acids. V dropped 6 bases and J dropped 4; count of bases not matched to a gene: 20. The DNA for the CDR3 is TGTGCCAGCTCCCTCCGGGACAGGGCTTTACGTGTCACAGCAGATACGCAGTATTTT. It is translated as CASSLRDRALRVTADTQYF.

The chain carries TRBV9 and TRBJ2-3; 13 bases map to TRBD2. V shed 4 bases and J 6 bases; nucleotides not matched to a gene: 8. The CDR3 covers 16 residues. CDR1 SGDLS and CDR2 YYNGEE come from the germline V gene. CDR3 region: CASSRGLAGARDTQYF. The CDR3 nucleotides are TGTGCCAGCAGCCGAGGACTAGCGGGGGCGAGGGATACGCAGTATTTT.

This clone was counted only a few times. The V call is TRBV29-1, the J call TRBJ1-1; 7 bases align to TRBD1. The CDR3 is made up of 12 amino acids. Germline V lookup: CDR1 SQVTM, CDR2 ANQGSEA. The J segment lost 6 bases and the V segment lost 1 base, leaving 2 bases of the junction unmatched. The CDR3, as DNA: TGCAGCGTTGAAGGGACAGGCCCTGAAGCTTTCTTT. It yields the protein CSVEGTGPEAFF.